Below, 7 T cell receptor beta chains from the same sample are listed, as sequenced in a study of tumor and adjacent non-tumor tissue in lung cancer. TCRbeta libraries were built with three rounds of nested PCR, modified from ARM-PCR. TCRdb re-derived calls from the multiplex PCR reads in MiXCR, one entry per CDR3 protein. The table shows about 100,000 distinct CDR3 sequences, with 65% occurring only once. This sample's RNA came from whole unsorted tissue. The normal lung tissue was taken more than 3 cm from the tumor edge. Sequencing used distant non-tumor lung tissue. The receptors come from a man aged 25-40 years with non-small cell lung cancer.

The chain recombines TRBV6-5 with TRBJ1-1, with a weak D call TRBD1 (6 bases). The CDR3 loop spans 14 amino acids. Germline V gives CDR1 MNHEY, CDR2 SVGAGI. V was cut by 4 bases and J by 13 bases, with 22 bases left in between. This CDR3 is CASSSQNLQGVVFF. The CDR3 DNA sequence: TGTGCCAGCAGTTCACAAAACCTACAGGGCGTGGTTTTCTTT.

The sample holds a few counts of this clonotype. At one boundary the junction diverges from the germline segment, which might be a read error. The genes are TRBV11-1 and TRBJ2-1; perhaps TRBD1 as D (6 bases). Germline V gene lookup returns CDR1 SGHAT and CDR2 FQDESV (reference sequence). The CDR3 has 17 residues. CDR3 bases: TGTGCCAGCGCCCTCTGTGGGGCAGGGGAGTCCTACAATGAGCAATTCTTC. Its protein product is CASALCGAGESYNEQFF.

About this clonotype: A much larger clone differs from this one at a single base, so this may be a read error. The genes are TRBV6-5 and TRBJ2-1, with D uncertain. Germline loops: CDR1 MNHEY, CDR2 SVGAGI. There are 15 residues in the CDR3. In DNA form, the CDR3 reads TGTGCCAGCAGTTACTCCCGTAACTCGAACAATGAGCAGATCTTC. Its protein product is CASSYSRNSNNEQIF.

Regarding this clonotype: The junction departs from the called germline gene at one end, perhaps through a read error. J is TRBJ2-5 and V is TRBV5-4; 7 bases agree with TRBD2. Germline CDR1 and CDR2: SGHNT and YYREEE (reference sequence). CDR3 size: 15 residues. As DNA, the CDR3 is TGTGCGAGCAGCTCCCTGGGAGGGCGTACGGAGACCCAGTACTTC. Protein product: CASSSLGGRTETQYF.

This clonotype was observed a handful of times. Being one base from a much bigger clone, this may be a read error. The chain has TRBV12-3 or TRBV12-4 and TRBJ2-7, with TRBD1 matching over 8 bases. This CDR3 is built from 13 residues. In DNA, the CDR3 is TGTGCCAGCAGTCGGACAGGGAGATACGAGCAGTGCTTC. It is translated as CASSRTGRYEQCF.

As to this clonotype: This may arise from a read error, as a much more abundant clone is one base away. J is TRBJ2-5 and V is TRBV11-2; the match to TRBD2 covers 10 bases. From germline, CDR1 is SGHAT and CDR2 FQNNGV. This CDR3 has 14 amino acids. CDR3 sequence reads: CVSRERGGTETQYF. The CDR3 DNA is TGTGTCAGCAGGGAGCGGGGGGGCACGGAGACCCAGTACTTC.

Of note for this clonotype: Given a much more abundant clone one base away, this may be a read error. This rearrangement joins TRBV5-4 to TRBJ1-5; possibly TRBD1 for D (6 bases). In germline, CDR1 is SGHNT, CDR2 YYREEE (reference sequence). The CDR3 is 13 amino acids. CDR3 protein: CSSSFGQYQPQHF. As DNA, the CDR3 is TGTTCCAGCAGCTTCGGACAGTACCAGCCCCAGCATTTT.